This T cell receptor (beta chain) was documented in a study of T cells in Graves' hyperthyroidism and ophthalmopathy. Study-level information: Upon initial diagnosis and before any treatment, peripheral blood was collected. Study results and limitations: Classification by a 13 V-J model distinguished ophthalmopathy from stable hyperthyroidism.

At least ten counts were recorded for this clonotype. Antigen unknown. Amplification of TCR beta CDR3 regions used RNA as the template. TCR CDR3 underwent first-round RT-PCR with the HTBI primer set. TCRdb reanalysed the multiplex PCR reads using MiXCR and keeps one entry per CDR3 protein. The sample holds 150,000 or so distinct CDR3 sequences, about 9.4% seen once. Participants, patients aged 18 to 65, had newly diagnosed hyperthyroidism with a duration under 2 months. The receptor's source is a woman younger than 30 with Graves' hyperthyroidism that later progressed to Graves' ophthalmopathy. Input material: blood.

The CDR3 sequence: CAWMRGRITGELFF. The CDR3 region has the DNA TGTGCCTGGATGAGGGGGCGCATCACCGGGGAGCTGTTTTTT. The chain combines TRBV30 with TRBJ2-2, with 7 bases lining up with TRBD1. The CDR3 consists of 14 residues. Germline trimming cut 4 bases from V and 4 bases from J; bases unmatched to any gene: 6. Germline CDR1 is GTSNPN and CDR2 is SVGIG (reference sequence). The full variable domain, in which reference TRBV30 and TRBJ2-2 provide the parts outside the CDR3, is SQTIHQWPATLVQPVGSPLSLECTVEGTSNPNLYWYRQAAGRGLQLLFYSVGIGQISSEVPQNLSASRPQDRQFILSSKKLLLSDSGFYLCAWMRGRITGELFFGEGSRLTVL.